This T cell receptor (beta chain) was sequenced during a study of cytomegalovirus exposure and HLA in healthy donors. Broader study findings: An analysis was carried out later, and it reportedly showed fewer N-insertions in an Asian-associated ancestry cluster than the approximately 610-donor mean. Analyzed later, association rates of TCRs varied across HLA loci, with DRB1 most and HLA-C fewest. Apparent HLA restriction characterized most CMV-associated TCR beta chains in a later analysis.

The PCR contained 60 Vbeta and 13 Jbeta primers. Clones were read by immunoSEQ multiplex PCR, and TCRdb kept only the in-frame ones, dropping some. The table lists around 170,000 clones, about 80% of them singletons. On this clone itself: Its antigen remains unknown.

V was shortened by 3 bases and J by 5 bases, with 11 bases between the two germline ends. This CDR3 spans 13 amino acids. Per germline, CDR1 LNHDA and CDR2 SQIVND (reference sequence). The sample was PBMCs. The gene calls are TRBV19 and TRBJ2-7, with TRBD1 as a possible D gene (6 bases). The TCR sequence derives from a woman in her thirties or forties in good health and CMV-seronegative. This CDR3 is CASSILGANEQYF. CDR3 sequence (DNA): TGTGCCAGTAGTATTCTGGGGGCGAACGAGCAGTACTTC.